This passage covers 12 T cell receptor beta chains from one sample sequenced in a study of blood T cell repertoires in COVID-19. The protocol was immunoSEQ multiplex PCR, while the TCRdb copy is restricted to in-frame clones and leaves out a portion. Seen here are 50,000 to 65,000 clones, about 91% observed once, and the top ten hold approximately 4.8%. Sequencing was performed on peripheral blood. These receptors were collected from a man aged 60 to 69 with acute or convalescent COVID-19.

The rearrangement links TRBV5-1 to TRBJ1-2, with D possibly matching TRBD1 (5 bases). Trimming removed 1 base at V and 4 bases at J, with 14 bases between. Looked up from germline, CDR1 is SGHRS and CDR2 is YFSETQ. The CDR3 is made up of 15 amino acids. Written as DNA, the CDR3 is TGCGCCAGCAGCTTGTCTCTAGGGGTGGTCTATGGCTACACCTTC. It is translated as CASSLSLGVVYGYTF.

This sequence joins TRBV5-1 and TRBJ2-7, with a weak D call TRBD2 (6 bases). CDR1 SGHRS and CDR2 YFSETQ come from the germline V gene. This CDR3 is built from 17 residues. V was trimmed by 0 bases and J by 3 bases, leaving 19 bases between them. The CDR3 loop is CASSLASTGDLVYEQYF. In DNA form, the CDR3 reads TGCGCCAGCAGCTTGGCGTCGACGGGGGACCTTGTCTACGAGCAGTACTTC.

CDR3 sequence reads: CASSPLSYEQYF. The CDR3 DNA reads as TGTGCCAGCAGTCCGCTATCCTACGAGCAGTACTTC. The rearrangement uses TRBV2 and TRBJ2-7; D uncertain. CDR1 is SNHLY and CDR2 is FYNNEI in the germline V gene. CDR3 length: 12 residues. Trimming took off 5 bases at V and 1 base at J, with 6 bases between the two ends.

As regards this clone: The sample contains more than one DNA sequence encoding this CDR3. V and J are TRBV5-6 and TRBJ2-3; 7 bases map to TRBD2. Germline loops: CDR1 SGHDT, CDR2 YYEEEE. The CDR3 contains 15 residues. V gave up 1 base and J gave up 1 base; unmatched junction bases: 3. This CDR3 is CASSLLAGGTDTQYF. CDR3 sequence (DNA): TGTGCCAGCAGCTTGTTAGCGGGTGGCACAGATACGCAGTATTTT.

The chain has TRBV30 and TRBJ2-7; maybe TRBD1 (6 bases). The V and J ends lost 5 bases and 1 base respectively, with 15 bases between them. Germline CDR1 reads GTSNPN; CDR2 reads SVGIG (reference sequence). This CDR3 comprises 14 residues. CDR3 in amino acids: CAWAEDSNSYEQYF. CDR3 bases: TGTGCCTGGGCCGAGGACAGCAATTCCTACGAGCAGTACTTC.

The CDR3 reads CAISESRQGALSEQYF. DNA for the CDR3: TGTGCCATCAGTGAGTCCCGACAGGGCGCACTATCAGAGCAGTACTTC. This chain links TRBV10-3 with TRBJ2-7, with 7 bases fitting TRBD1. CDR3 size: 16 residues. CDR1 and CDR2 (germline): ENHRY, SYGVKD. V lost 0 bases and J lost 7; bases outside the gene matches: 12.

The J gene is TRBJ1-4, the V gene TRBV28; 9 bases agree with TRBD1. CDR3 length equals 16 residues. Looked up from germline, CDR1 is MDHEN and CDR2 is SYDVKM. V was clipped by 2 bases and J by 2 bases; unmatched bases: 3. CDR3 residues: CASSLDRGGTNEKLFF. The CDR3, as DNA: TGTGCCAGCAGTTTAGACAGGGGGGGCACTAATGAAAAACTGTTTTTT.

The chain uses TRBV30 and TRBJ1-4; maybe TRBD1 (5 bases). The CDR3 length is 15 residues. V lost 2 bases and J 1 base, leaving 11 bases between the germline ends. Germline lookup yields CDR1 GTSNPN and CDR2 SVGIG (reference sequence). This chain's CDR3 is CAWSHPGLTNEKLFF. CDR3 bases: TGTGCCTGGAGTCACCCGGGACTAACTAATGAAAAACTGTTTTTT.

This chain connects TRBV23-1 to TRBJ2-2, with D perhaps matching TRBD2 (6 bases). TRBV23-1 counts as an open reading frame of uncertain function. The V end was cut by 4 bases, the J end by 4 bases, with 13 bases between. The length of the CDR3 is 15 residues. The CDR3 is CASSRGEVGTGELFF. The CDR3 nucleotides read TGCGCCAGCAGTCGGGGGGAGGTGGGCACCGGGGAGCTGTTTTTT.

The chain recombines TRBV28 with TRBJ1-2, with TRBD1 as a possible D gene (6 bases). The germline V gene has CDR1 MDHEN and CDR2 SYDVKM. Deletions cut 6 bases from V and 3 bases from J, with 11 bases between. This CDR3 is 13 amino acids long. In nucleotides, the CDR3 is TGTGCCAGCAGGGTAGGACAGCACTATGGCTACACCTTC. Translated, it gives CASRVGQHYGYTF.

V and J are TRBV19 and TRBJ1-2; 8 bases align to TRBD1. The CDR3 has 15 amino acids. Germline CDR1 reads LNHDA; CDR2 reads SQIVND (reference sequence). J was trimmed by 5 bases and V by 4 bases; bases with no gene match: 9. The CDR3 DNA is TGTGCCAGTAGTACCGCGACGCAGGGGGCTTATGGCTACACCTTC. As protein: CASSTATQGAYGYTF.

The rearrangement joins TRBV5-1 to TRBJ1-1; D is perhaps TRBD1 (6 bases). Trimming removed 3 bases from V and 0 bases from J, with 9 bases in between. Germline V gene data show CDR1 as SGHRS and CDR2 as YFSETQ. CDR3 length: 14 amino acids. The DNA of the CDR3 is TGCGCCAGCAGCTGGCAGGGGCTGAACACTGAAGCTTTCTTT. Protein sequence: CASSWQGLNTEAFF.